The sequence of this TCR beta chain was determined in a study of blood T cell repertoires in COVID-19. Study-level background: Material from acute and convalescent COVID-19 was sourced from the United States, Italy and Spain. In each case, the material was cDNA or gDNA derived from T cells, B-cell-depleted T cells, or PBMCs.

Patients from Seattle were sampled longitudinally, starting during active infection. V was pared by 5 bases and J by 3 bases, with 6 bases between. Germline CDR1 and CDR2: MNHEY and SVGAGI. This CDR3 has 12 amino acids. The authors' processing: Cell counts per sample came from amplifying reference gene primers. TCRdb keeps only in-frame clones here, not all; method: immunoSEQ multiplex PCR. V and J calls and clone size follow that table, whereas D and trimming were derived from the DNA. The sample carries fewer than 350,000 clones, around 90% recorded once. This clonotype originated in a woman in her sixties with COVID-19, enrolled during active disease. V is TRBV6-5 and J is TRBJ2-3; D is unclear. Sequencing was carried out using peripheral blood. CDR3 amino acids: CASSRSTDTQYF. The CDR3, as DNA: TGTGCCAGCAGTCGTTCGACAGATACGCAGTATTTT.